This T cell receptor (beta chain) emerged from a study of cytomegalovirus exposure and HLA in healthy donors. Per germline, CDR1 MGHDK and CDR2 SYGVNS. V dropped 1 base and J dropped 10; count of bases not matched to a gene: 6. The CDR3 sequence is 15 residues long. Whole-study results and caveats: Previously analyzed data showed that most TCR beta V segments were productive at a frequency of about 87% or about 30%.

Primers: 60 Vbeta forward and 13 Jbeta reverse. The method was immunoSEQ multiplex PCR; TCRdb's version includes in-frame clones alone and lacks a portion of them. This sample has 190,000 or so clones, with over 75% found just once. A word on this clone: Its target is not known.

Sequenced sample: PBMCs. This clonotype was sampled from a boy aged 2 to 9 in good health and CMV-seronegative. The chain combines TRBV25-1 with TRBJ1-6, with 8 positions matching TRBD1. The CDR3 is CASSEFGYRGSPLHF. In nucleotides, the CDR3 is TGTGCCAGCAGTGAATTTGGATACAGGGGGTCACCCCTCCACTTT.